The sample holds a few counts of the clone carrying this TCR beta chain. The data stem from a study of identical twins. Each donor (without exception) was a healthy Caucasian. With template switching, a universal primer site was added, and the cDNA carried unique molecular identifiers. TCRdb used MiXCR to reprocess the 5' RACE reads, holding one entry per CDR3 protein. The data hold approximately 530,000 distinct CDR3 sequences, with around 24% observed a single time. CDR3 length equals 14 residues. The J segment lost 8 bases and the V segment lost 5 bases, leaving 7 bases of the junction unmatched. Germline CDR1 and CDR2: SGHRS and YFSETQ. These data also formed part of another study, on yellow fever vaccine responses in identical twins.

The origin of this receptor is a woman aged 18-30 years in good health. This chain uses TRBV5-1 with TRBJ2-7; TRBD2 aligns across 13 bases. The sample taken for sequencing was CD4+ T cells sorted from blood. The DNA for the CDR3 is TGCGCCAGCAGATGGACTAGCGGGAGCCTGCAGCAGTACTTC. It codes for CASRWTSGSLQQYF.